A selection of T cell receptor beta chains follows, all from one sample in a study of blood T cell repertoires in COVID-19. Sequenced by immunoSEQ multiplex PCR; TCRdb stores in-frame clones only, minus some. The sample consists of about 120,000 clones, 75% to 85% of them appearing once. Sequenced material: peripheral blood. These receptors all stem from a woman older than 75 with acute or convalescent COVID-19. The CDR3 runs from the conserved cysteine through the conserved F or W. The D gene is left open where the match is weak. Clone size is given for some rows only: seen once, a few or many times, or a class if the clone is expanded.

>TRBD2|TRBJ2-1|TRBV7-3|.|16
TGTGCCAGCAGCCTAAAGGGACTAGCGGCTTACAATGAGCAGTTCTTC
CASSLKGLAAYNEQFF
>.|TRBJ1-6|TRBV5-1|.|15
TGCGCCAGCAGCTCCCAAGGGGGTAGGAATTCACCCCTCCACTTT
CASSSQGGRNSPLHF
>.|TRBJ2-7|TRBV10-2|.|13
TGCGCCAGCAGTGAGTCGATGAGTGTCGAGCAGTACTTC
CASSESMSVEQYF
>.|TRBJ2-1|TRBV5-1|.|14
TGCGCCAGCAGCTCGACAGTGCCGCGCAATGAGCAGTTCTTC
CASSSTVPRNEQFF
>.|TRBJ2-3|TRBV5-1|many|14
TGCGCCAGCAGCTTGGACTCCTACACAGATACGCAGTATTTT
CASSLDSYTDTQYF
>TRBD1|TRBJ2-1|TRBV7-2|.|15
TGTGCCAGCAGCTTAGGGACAGGGGCCCACAATGAGCAGTTCTTC
CASSLGTGAHNEQFF
>TRBD1|TRBJ2-7|TRBV27|.|17
TGTGCCAGCAGTCCCTGGGGGCGGGACAGGGGGCTGTACGAGCAGTACTTC
CASSPWGRDRGLYEQYF
>TRBD1|TRBJ1-1|TRBV6-6|.|15
TGTGCCACCAACGCTATGGACAGGGTGAACACTGAAGCTTTCTTT
CATNAMDRVNTEAFF
>.|TRBJ2-1|TRBV7-9|few|12
TGTGCCAGCAGCTTAGAAGCTAATGAGCAGTTCTTC
CASSLEANEQFF
>TRBD2|TRBJ2-1|TRBV5-1|.|15
TGCGCCAGCAGCTTGACTAGCGGGGGGCGGGATGAGCAGTTCTTC
CASSLTSGGRDEQFF
>.|TRBJ1-2|TRBV5-4|.|15
TGTGCCAGCAGCCACGACCGGGATCCCCGGACGGGCTACACCTTC
CASSHDRDPRTGYTF
>.|TRBJ2-7|TRBV18|.|15
TGTGCCAGCTCACCACCTGGAGGAAGGGTCGGGGAGCAGTACTTC
CASSPPGGRVGEQYF
>.|TRBJ2-7|TRBV30|.|13
TGTGCCTGGAGTACCCGACAGCCATACGAGCAGTACTTC
CAWSTRQPYEQYF
>.|TRBJ1-2|TRBV28|.|11
TGTGCCAGCCGTAACTACTATGGCTACACCTTC
CASRNYYGYTF
>.|TRBJ2-3|TRBV5-6|.|15
TGTGCCAGCAGCCCCCTTAGGGGCGCGACAGATACGCAGTATTTT
CASSPLRGATDTQYF
>.|TRBJ2-5|TRBV7-9|once|11
TGTGCCAGCAGCTTAGGGGCTAACCAGTACTTC
CASSLGANQYF
>.|TRBJ1-5|TRBV6-5|.|14
TGTGCCAGCAGTTACAGGGGGACCAATCAGCCCCAGCATTTT
CASSYRGTNQPQHF